This is a list of T cell receptor beta chains from one sample in a study of CD8+CD57+ T cells in acquired aplastic anemia. MiXCR was run by TCRdb on the reads, yielding one entry per CDR3 protein. Of 200,000 or so distinct CDR3 sequences in the sample, 64% are singletons; the top ten hold around 45%. Sequenced material: sorted CD4+, CD8+, or CD8+CD57+ T cells (not recorded which) from PBMCs. These receptors were taken from a human donor with severe aplastic anemia or a healthy control (not recorded which). CDR3s include the opening cysteine and the closing phenylalanine or tryptophan. The D gene is left open where the match is weak. The size of a clone is reported for some rows only, either as once, few or many, or as a class for expanded clones.

TRBJ2-1 | TRBV7-9 | many | TRBD1 | TGTGCCAGCAGCTTCCGGCAGGGGGATGTGAATGAGCAGTTCTTC | CASSFRQGDVNEQFF
TRBJ2-2 | TRBV7-3 | . | . | TGTGCCAGCAGAACAGGAGGGTCCGGGGAGCTGTTTTTT | CASRTGGSGELFF
TRBJ2-1 | TRBV5-4 | once | . | TGTGCCAGCAGCTTGGGCGGAGCTACCTACAATGAGCAGTTCTTC | CASSLGGATYNEQFF
TRBJ1-5 | TRBV6-5 | many | . | TGTGCCAGCAGTGCCGCGAAGGGGGTCCAGCCCCAGCATTTT | CASSAAKGVQPQHF
TRBJ2-7 | TRBV7-2 | . | . | TGTGCCAGCAGCTTAGATGGGACGGCCAGCGAGCAGTACTTC | CASSLDGTASEQYF
TRBJ2-1 | TRBV15 | . | . | TGTGCCACCAGCGGAGGCTTGCAGGGCACCCACAATGAGCAGTTCTTC | CATSGGLQGTHNEQFF
TRBJ2-3 | TRBV30 | . | . | TGTGCCACGACGGGCCCCACAGATACGCAGTATTTT | CATTGPTDTQYF
TRBJ1-1 | TRBV7-3 | . | . | TGTGCCAGCAGCTTAGATCGGTGGAGGGGCACTGAAGCTTCCTTT | CASSLDRWRGTEASF
TRBJ2-1 | TRBV25-1 | . | . | TGTGCCAGCAGTGAATATAATGGTGGAGAGGGGCAGTTCTTC | CASSEYNGGEGQFF
TRBJ2-2 | TRBV12-3/TRBV12-4 | . | TRBD1 | TGTGCCAGCAGTTTATCCCGGGACAGTTCCCAGGGAAGGAACACCGGGGAGCTGTTTTTT | CASSLSRDSSQGRNTGELFF
TRBJ2-1 | TRBV6-4 | . | . | TGTGCCAGCAGCCCAAGACCGAACAATGAGCAGTTCTTC | CASSPRPNNEQFF
TRBJ2-7 | TRBV9 | many | . | TGTGCCAGCAGCGTAGGGGCCAGGAGGGACGAAGAGCAGTACTTC | CASSVGARRDEEQYF
TRBJ2-1 | TRBV11-3 | few | . | TGTGCCAGCAGCTTAGGACCGGGACTCAGTGGAGCGGATGAGCAGTTCTTC | CASSLGPGLSGADEQFF
TRBJ2-3 | TRBV5-5 | . | TRBD2 | TGTGCCAGCAGCTCCGCGGGGGGAGATACGCAGTATTTT | CASSSAGGDTQYF
TRBJ2-5 | TRBV7-8 | . | . | TGTGCCAGCAGCCGTAGCCGGACTGAGACCCAGTACTTC | CASSRSRTETQYF
TRBJ2-2 | TRBV10-3 | . | TRBD1 | TGTGCCATCAGTGAACCGGGACAGAGAAACACCGGGGAGCTGTTTTTT | CAISEPGQRNTGELFF
TRBJ2-5 | TRBV14 | . | . | TGTGCCAGCAGCCAAGATCTAGGCACTGTCGAGACCCAGTACTTC | CASSQDLGTVETQYF
TRBJ2-5 | TRBV7-2 | . | TRBD2 | TGTGCCAGCAGCCTCAGCGGGGGGCGATTTTTCATTCAAGAGACCCAGTACTTC | CASSLSGGRFFIQETQYF
TRBJ1-6 | TRBV7-9 | . | TRBD1 | TGTGCCAGCAGCTCCGACCGGGACAGAAATTCACCCCTCCACTTT | CASSSDRDRNSPLHF
TRBJ2-3 | TRBV7-9 | . | . | TGTGCCAGCAGCTTCAAATCCAGTGGTGCAGATACGCAGTATTTT | CASSFKSSGADTQYF
TRBJ2-5 | TRBV7-8 | . | . | TGTGCCAGCAGCAAAAGGACAGGAGGGGAGACCCAGTACTTC | CASSKRTGGETQYF
TRBJ2-3 | TRBV7-2 | . | TRBD2 | TGTGCCAGCAGCCGTCTAGCGGGAGGGGGAAGCACAGATACGCAGTATTTT | CASSRLAGGGSTDTQYF
TRBJ1-2 | TRBV5-1 | . | . | TGCGCCAGCAGCTCGGGCCAGGGCTTTAACTATGGCTACACCTTC | CASSSGQGFNYGYTF
TRBJ2-3 | TRBV7-3 | . | TRBD1 | TGTGCCAGCAGCTTTACCGACAGGGGTCTAGCAGATACGCAGTATTTT | CASSFTDRGLADTQYF
TRBJ1-1 | TRBV5-4 | once | . | TGTGCCAGCAGCTTTTCAGACAACACTGAAGCTTTCTTT | CASSFSDNTEAFF
TRBJ2-7 | TRBV7-9 | . | TRBD1 | TGTGCCAGCAGCGCGCCCGGGACAGGGGGCGAGCAGTACTTC | CASSAPGTGGEQYF
TRBJ2-1 | TRBV19 | . | . | TGTGCCAGTAGCCGAAGGAGCTCCTACAATGAGCAGTTCTTC | CASSRRSSYNEQFF
TRBJ1-1 | TRBV5-1 | . | . | TGCGCCAGCAGCTTGAGAGGGAACCTGAACACTGAAGCTTTCTTT | CASSLRGNLNTEAFF
TRBJ2-1 | TRBV20-1 | . | . | TGCAGTGGTGGGCGGGACTACAATGAGCAGTTCTTC | CSGGRDYNEQFF
TRBJ2-1 | TRBV6-5 | many | TRBD2 | TGTGCCAGCAGTTACTCCAGCGGGGGGGCTGTCAATGAGCAGTTCTTC | CASSYSSGGAVNEQFF
TRBJ1-1 | TRBV19 | many | . | TGTGCCAGTAGTATAGCAGGAAATGGGAACACTGAAGCTTTCTTT | CASSIAGNGNTEAFF
TRBJ2-7 | TRBV4-1 | . | . | TGCGCCAGCAGCCAAATTACAGGGGAGGGCTACGAGCAGTACTTC | CASSQITGEGYEQYF
TRBJ2-3 | TRBV20-1 | . | . | TGCAGTGCTAGAGTCGGAGGGAGAGATACGCAGTATTTT | CSARVGGRDTQYF